What follows are 14 T cell receptor beta chains derived from one specimen sequenced in a study of T cells after yellow fever vaccination. Each CDR3 protein is one row after TCRdb ran MiXCR on the 5' RACE reads. Among about 180,000 distinct CDR3 sequences listed, 5.5% to 8% were seen once. The sample here was CD4+ T cells sorted from PBMCs, taken on the day of the first yellow fever vaccination. The receptors shown here come from a man between 18 and 29 years old who received the YFV17D yellow fever vaccine.

This chain joins TRBV19 and TRBJ1-2; D is uncertain. Trimming pared 3 bases from V and 8 bases from J, leaving 22 bases between. CDR3 length: 16 amino acids. From germline, CDR1 is LNHDA and CDR2 SQIVND (reference sequence). This CDR3 is CASSMGQVLAAEGYTF. CDR3 coding DNA: TGTGCCAGTAGTATGGGTCAGGTTTTGGCTGCTGAGGGCTACACCTTC.

This clonotype was found a few times. The V and J genes are TRBV20-1 and TRBJ1-5, with D unresolved. Germline V gene data show CDR1 as DFQATT and CDR2 as SNEGSKA (reference sequence). The CDR3 has 12 residues. V dropped 6 bases and J dropped 5 bases, with 11 bases sitting between them. The CDR3 DNA follows: TGCAGTGCGGTAGAGGCGGATCAGCCCCAGCATTTT. Translated: CSAVEADQPQHF.

Many counts were recorded for this clonotype. This chain links TRBV7-9 with TRBJ1-1; D ambiguous. CDR3 length: 13 residues. The V gene lost 5 bases and the J gene lost 4 bases, with 11 bases spanning the gap. CDR1 and CDR2 (germline): SEHNR, FQNEAQ (reference sequence). For the CDR3, the DNA is TGTGCCAGCAGCAATCTAGACGGCACTGAAGCTTTCTTT. Encoded protein: CASSNLDGTEAFF.

This clonotype appeared many times. The V gene is TRBV5-1, the J gene TRBJ2-3; TRBD2 agrees at 7 bases. The CDR3 contains 13 residues. Germline-derived CDR1 and CDR2 are SGHRS and YFSETQ. The junction had 4 bases not matched to a gene; V was cut back by 6 bases and J by 3 bases. The CDR3 reads CASMLGGTDTQYF. The CDR3 DNA reads TGCGCCAGCATGCTGGGGGGGACAGATACGCAGTATTTT.

This clonotype was found a few times. The gene calls are TRBV28 and TRBJ2-7; TRBD2 might be the D (7 bases). Per germline, CDR1 MDHEN and CDR2 SYDVKM. The CDR3 has 14 residues. V shed 4 bases and J shed 3 bases, with 13 bases lying between them. CDR3 nucleotides: TGTGCCAGCAGTTCCGGGGGGCCCGACTACGAGCAGTACGTC. It codes for CASSSGGPDYEQYV.

This clonotype appeared many times. The rearrangement joins TRBV12-3 or TRBV12-4 to TRBJ1-1; tentatively, D is TRBD1 (5 bases). The CDR3 covers 12 residues. V was pared by 1 base and J by 8 bases, with 8 bases between. CDR3 coding DNA: TGTGCCAGCAGTTTAGGAGGGGCCGAAGCTTTCTTT. Protein product: CASSLGGAEAFF.

This clonotype was found many times. The genes are TRBV20-1 and TRBJ2-1, with 11 bases fitting TRBD1. The CDR3 is 13 amino acids. The trim removed 5 bases at V and 7 bases at J, leaving 4 bases unmatched. Germline assignment: CDR1 DFQATT and CDR2 SNEGSKA (reference sequence). DNA for the CDR3: TGCAGTGCTCCCGGGACAGGGGGGAATGAGCAGTTCTTC. Translation: CSAPGTGGNEQFF.

This chain connects TRBV3-1 to TRBJ1-5; the D is unclear. V was trimmed by 3 bases and J by 12 bases, leaving 15 bases between them. CDR3 length equals 13 residues. Per germline, CDR1 LGHDT and CDR2 YNNKEL (reference sequence). DNA of the CDR3: TGTGCCAGCAGCCATCGATCAGGCGAGGGCCAGCATTTT. Residues: CASSHRSGEGQHF. The variable domain in full, with the rest retrieved from reference TRBV3-1 and TRBJ1-5, is DTAVSQTPKYLVTQMGNDKSIKCEQNLGHDTMYWYKQDSKKFLKIMFSYNNKELIINETVPNRFSPKSPDKAHLNLHINSLELGDSAVYFCASSHRSGEGQHFGDGTRLSIL.

CDR3 sequence (DNA): TGTGCCAGCAGCCATTCTCTTAATAGGCCGTACAATCAGCCCCAGCATTTT. Translating gives CASSHSLNRPYNQPQHF. The gene calls are TRBV3-1 and TRBJ1-5; unclear D gene. The CDR3 is 17 residues long. Per germline, CDR1 LGHDT and CDR2 YNNKEL (reference sequence). Trimming cost V 3 bases and J 3 bases, with 18 bases left between them.

The sample holds many counts of this clonotype. This chain uses TRBV23-1 with TRBJ2-7; the D gene is possibly TRBD1 (5 bases). TRBV23-1 is an open reading frame whose function is uncertain. V was pared by 2 bases and J by 0 bases, with 14 bases between. The CDR3 is made up of 16 amino acids. The CDR3, as DNA: TGCGCCAGCAGTCAACCGAGCAGGGCGAGCTCCTACGAGCAGTACGTC. It yields the protein CASSQPSRASSYEQYV.

The chain carries TRBV30 and TRBJ1-3; D unclear. CDR1 is GTSNPN and CDR2 is SVGIG in the germline V gene (reference sequence). The CDR3 extends over 19 amino acids. Trimming stripped 0 bases from V and 0 bases from J, with 21 bases between. The CDR3 nucleotides are TGTGCCTGGAGTGTACGTCGTCTCCAGGAGGCGGACTCTGGAAACACCATATATTTT. Amino acid sequence: CAWSVRRLQEADSGNTIYF.

This clonotype turned up a few times. This chain links TRBV5-6 with TRBJ1-1; TRBD1 is a possible D gene (6 bases). This CDR3 comprises 14 residues. Germline V lookup: CDR1 SGHDT, CDR2 YYEEEE. V was clipped by 4 bases and J by 0 bases, with 10 bases between them. CDR3 region: CASSLGHLNTEAFF. The DNA of the CDR3 is TGTGCCAGCAGCCTGGGACACTTGAACACTGAAGCTTTCTTT.

The chain carries TRBV28 and TRBJ2-7, with a weak D call TRBD1 (5 bases). The CDR3 totals 13 residues. Germline V gives CDR1 MDHEN, CDR2 SYDVKM. In DNA, the CDR3 is TGTGCTACCGGGCAGGGAAGGGCCTACGAGCAGTACGTC. It specifies CATGQGRAYEQYV.

The CDR3 sequence: CASSSNRGQVEQYF. The CDR3 DNA reads as TGCGCCAGCAGCTCCAACAGGGGGCAGGTTGAGCAGTACTTC. This chain uses TRBV5-1 with TRBJ2-7; 9 nucleotides match TRBD1. The CDR3 runs to 14 residues. V trimming: 3 bases; J trimming: 7 bases; junction bases outside the gene matches: 8. In germline, CDR1 is SGHRS, CDR2 YFSETQ.